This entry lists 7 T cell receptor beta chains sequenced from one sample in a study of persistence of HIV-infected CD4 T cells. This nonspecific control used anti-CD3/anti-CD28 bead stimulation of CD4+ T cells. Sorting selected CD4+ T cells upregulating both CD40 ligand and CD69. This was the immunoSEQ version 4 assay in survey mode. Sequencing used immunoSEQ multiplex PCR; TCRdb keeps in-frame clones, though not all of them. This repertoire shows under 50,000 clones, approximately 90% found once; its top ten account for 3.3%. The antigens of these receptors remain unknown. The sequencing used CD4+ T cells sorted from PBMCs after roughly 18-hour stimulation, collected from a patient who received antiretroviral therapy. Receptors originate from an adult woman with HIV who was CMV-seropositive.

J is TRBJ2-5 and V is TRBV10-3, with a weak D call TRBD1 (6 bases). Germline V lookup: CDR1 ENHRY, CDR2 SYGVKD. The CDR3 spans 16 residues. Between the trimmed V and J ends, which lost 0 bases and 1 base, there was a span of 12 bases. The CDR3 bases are TGTGCCATCAGTGAGTCAAGGGGGATGGTCCAAGAGACCCAGTACTTC. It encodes CAISESRGMVQETQYF.

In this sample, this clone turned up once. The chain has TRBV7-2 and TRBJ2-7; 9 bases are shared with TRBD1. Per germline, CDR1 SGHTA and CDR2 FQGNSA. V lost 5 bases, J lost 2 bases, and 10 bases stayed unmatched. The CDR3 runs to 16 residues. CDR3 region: CASSKSGTGNPYEQYF. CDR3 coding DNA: TGTGCCAGCAGCAAATCCGGGACAGGGAATCCCTACGAGCAGTACTTC.

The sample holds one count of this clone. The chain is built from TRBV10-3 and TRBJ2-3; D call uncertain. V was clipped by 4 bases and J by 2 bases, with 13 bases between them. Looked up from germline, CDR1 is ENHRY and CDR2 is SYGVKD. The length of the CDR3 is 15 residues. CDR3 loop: CAISARNLNTDTQYF. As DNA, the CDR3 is TGTGCCATCAGTGCCAGAAACCTTAACACAGATACGCAGTATTTT.

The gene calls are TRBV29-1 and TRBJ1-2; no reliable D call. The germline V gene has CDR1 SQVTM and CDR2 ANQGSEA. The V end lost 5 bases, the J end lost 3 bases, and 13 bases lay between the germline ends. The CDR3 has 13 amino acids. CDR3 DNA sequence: TGCAGCGTTCGGGTCCCGAGGGACTATGGCTACACCTTC. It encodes CSVRVPRDYGYTF.

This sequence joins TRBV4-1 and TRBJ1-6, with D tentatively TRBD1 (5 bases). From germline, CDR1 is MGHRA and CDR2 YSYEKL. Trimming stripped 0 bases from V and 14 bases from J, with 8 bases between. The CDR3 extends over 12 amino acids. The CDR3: CASSQDLGALHF. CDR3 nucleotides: TGCGCCAGCAGCCAAGACTTGGGGGCCCTCCACTTT.

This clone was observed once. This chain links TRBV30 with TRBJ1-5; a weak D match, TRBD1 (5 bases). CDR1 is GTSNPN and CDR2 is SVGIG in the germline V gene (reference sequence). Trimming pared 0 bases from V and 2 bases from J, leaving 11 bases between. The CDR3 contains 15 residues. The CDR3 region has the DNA TGTGCCTGGAGTGTACCGGGGGTGGGCAATCAGCCCCAGCATTTT. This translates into CAWSVPGVGNQPQHF.

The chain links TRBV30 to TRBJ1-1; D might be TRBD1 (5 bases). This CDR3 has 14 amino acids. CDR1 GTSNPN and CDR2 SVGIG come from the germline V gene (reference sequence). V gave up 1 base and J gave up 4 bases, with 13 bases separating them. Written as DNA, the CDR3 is TGTGCCTGGAGTGGGCAGGGTGGTGGCACTGAAGCTTTCTTT. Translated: CAWSGQGGGTEAFF.